The entry that follows covers one TCR beta chain sequence. Its matching antigen is unknown. The CDR3 is 15 residues long. The V end lost 2 bases, the J end lost 2 bases, and 13 bases lay between the germline ends. Germline assignment: CDR1 MNHEY and CDR2 SMNVEV (reference sequence). Donors were healthy HIV-negative adults without recent acute infections or vaccinations. Only Caucasian adults living in Nashville, Tennessee made up the donor group. The sample is drawn from a study of shared clonotypes between healthy human individuals. The study, taken as a whole, reports: Sorted-subset sequencing, rarefaction showed, was incomplete despite large depth.

Generated by immunoSEQ multiplex PCR, the TCRdb table keeps only in-frame clones and is missing some. The sample shows around 1.6 million clones, 95% to 99% of them seen only once. The receptor's source is a man aged 25-40 years in good health. Sequencing was carried out using naive CD4+ T cells sorted from blood. Stated subset: CD45RA+ positively selected. The rearrangement links TRBV27 to TRBJ2-7, with D possibly TRBD1 on 5 matching bases. The CDR3 here is CASSLVMGQAYEQYF. The CDR3 DNA reads as TGTGCCAGCAGTTTAGTTATGGGGCAAGCCTACGAGCAGTACTTC.